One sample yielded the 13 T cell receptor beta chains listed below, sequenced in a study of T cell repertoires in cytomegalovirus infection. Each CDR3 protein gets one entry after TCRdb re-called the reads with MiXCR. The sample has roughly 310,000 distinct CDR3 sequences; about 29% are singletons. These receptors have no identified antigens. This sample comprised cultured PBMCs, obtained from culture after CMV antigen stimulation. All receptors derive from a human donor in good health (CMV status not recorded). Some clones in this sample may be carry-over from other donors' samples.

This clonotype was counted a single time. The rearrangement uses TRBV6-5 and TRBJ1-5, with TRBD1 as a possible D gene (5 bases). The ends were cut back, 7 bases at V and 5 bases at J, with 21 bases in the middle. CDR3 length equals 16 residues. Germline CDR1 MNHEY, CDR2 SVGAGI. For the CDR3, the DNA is TGTGCCAGCATTACGCTCGGGACGTCCGGACATCAGCCCCAGCATTTT. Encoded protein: CASITLGTSGHQPQHF.

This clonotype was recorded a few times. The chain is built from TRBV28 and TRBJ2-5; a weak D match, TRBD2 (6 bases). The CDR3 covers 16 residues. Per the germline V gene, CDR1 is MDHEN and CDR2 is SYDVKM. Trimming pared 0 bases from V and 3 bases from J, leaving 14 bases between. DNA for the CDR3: TGTGCCAGCAGTTTATGGGGGAGGCGGAAAAAAGAGACCCAGTACTTC. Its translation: CASSLWGRRKKETQYF.

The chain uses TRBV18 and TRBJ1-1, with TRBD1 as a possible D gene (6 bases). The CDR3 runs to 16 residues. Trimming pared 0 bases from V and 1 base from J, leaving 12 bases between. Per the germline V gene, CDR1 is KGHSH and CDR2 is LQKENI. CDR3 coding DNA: TGTGCCAGCTCACCACCGGGGGGGGGGGCGAACACTGAAGCTTTCTTT. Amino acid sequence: CASSPPGGGANTEAFF.

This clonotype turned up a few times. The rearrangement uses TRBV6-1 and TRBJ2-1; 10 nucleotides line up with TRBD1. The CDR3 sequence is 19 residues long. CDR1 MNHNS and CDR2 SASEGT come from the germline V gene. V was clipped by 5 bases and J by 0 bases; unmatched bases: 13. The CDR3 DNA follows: TGTGCCAGCAGTCTGGCGGGGACAGGGGCAACGAGCTCCTACAATGAGCAGTTCTTC. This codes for CASSLAGTGATSSYNEQFF.

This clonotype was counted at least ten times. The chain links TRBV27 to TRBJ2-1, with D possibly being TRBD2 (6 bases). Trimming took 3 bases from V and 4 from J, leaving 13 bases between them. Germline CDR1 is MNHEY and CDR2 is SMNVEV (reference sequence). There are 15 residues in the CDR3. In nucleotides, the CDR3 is TGTGCCAGCAGTTTCGCCGGACTACAGTACAATGAGCAGTTCTTC. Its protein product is CASSFAGLQYNEQFF.

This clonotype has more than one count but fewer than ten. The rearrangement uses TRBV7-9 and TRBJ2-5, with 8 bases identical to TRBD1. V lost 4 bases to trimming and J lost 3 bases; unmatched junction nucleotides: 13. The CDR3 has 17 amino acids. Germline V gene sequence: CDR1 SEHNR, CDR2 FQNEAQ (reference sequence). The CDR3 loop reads CASSSLAGRGREETQYF. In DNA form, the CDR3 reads TGTGCCAGCAGCTCTTTGGCGGGCAGGGGGCGAGAAGAGACCCAGTACTTC.

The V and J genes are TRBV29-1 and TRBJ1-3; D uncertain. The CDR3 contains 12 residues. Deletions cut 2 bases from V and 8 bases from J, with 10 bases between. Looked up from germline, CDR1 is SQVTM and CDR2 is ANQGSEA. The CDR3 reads CSVENPRDTIYF. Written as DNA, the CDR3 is TGCAGCGTTGAAAATCCCAGAGACACCATATATTTT.

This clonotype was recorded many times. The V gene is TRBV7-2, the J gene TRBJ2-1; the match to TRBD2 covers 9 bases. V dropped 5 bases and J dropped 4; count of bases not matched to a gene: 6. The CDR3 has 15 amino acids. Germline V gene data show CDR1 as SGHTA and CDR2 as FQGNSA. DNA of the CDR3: TGTGCCAGCAGCCAGAGCGGGGGGCAGTACAATGAGCAGTTCTTC. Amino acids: CASSQSGGQYNEQFF.

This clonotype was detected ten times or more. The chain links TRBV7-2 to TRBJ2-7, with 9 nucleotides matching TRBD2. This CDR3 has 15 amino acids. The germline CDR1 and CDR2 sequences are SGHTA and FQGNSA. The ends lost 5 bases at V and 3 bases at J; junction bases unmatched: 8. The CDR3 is CASSRLADAVYEQYF. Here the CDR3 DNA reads TGTGCCAGCAGCCGACTAGCGGATGCGGTCTACGAGCAGTACTTC.

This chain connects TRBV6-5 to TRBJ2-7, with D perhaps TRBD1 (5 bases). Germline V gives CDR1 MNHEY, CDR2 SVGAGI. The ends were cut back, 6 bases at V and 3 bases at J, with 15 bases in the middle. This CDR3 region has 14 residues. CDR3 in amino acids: CASRSTTGFYEQYF. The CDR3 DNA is TGTGCCAGCAGAAGTACTACAGGCTTCTACGAGCAGTACTTC.

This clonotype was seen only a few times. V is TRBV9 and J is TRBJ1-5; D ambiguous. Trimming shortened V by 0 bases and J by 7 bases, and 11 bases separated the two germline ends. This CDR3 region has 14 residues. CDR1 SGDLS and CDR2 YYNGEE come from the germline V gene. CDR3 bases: TGTGCCAGCAGCGTAGATCCCGTTGAACAGCCCCAGCATTTT. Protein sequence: CASSVDPVEQPQHF.

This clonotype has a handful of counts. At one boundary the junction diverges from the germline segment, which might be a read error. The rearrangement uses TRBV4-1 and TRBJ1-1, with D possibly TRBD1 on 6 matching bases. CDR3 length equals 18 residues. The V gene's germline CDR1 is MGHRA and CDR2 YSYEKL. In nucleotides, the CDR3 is TGTGCCAGCAGCCAAGATCCGGGGGGGGGCGAGGGGAACACTGAAGCTTTCTTT. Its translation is CASSQDPGGGEGNTEAFF.

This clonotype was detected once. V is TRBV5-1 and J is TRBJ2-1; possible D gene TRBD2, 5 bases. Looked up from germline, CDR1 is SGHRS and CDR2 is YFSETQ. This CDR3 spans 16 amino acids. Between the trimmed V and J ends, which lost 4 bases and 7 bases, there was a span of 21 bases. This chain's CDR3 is CASSSPVGSVKNEQFF. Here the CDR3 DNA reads TGCGCCAGCAGCAGCCCGGTTGGTAGCGTAAAAAATGAGCAGTTCTTC.